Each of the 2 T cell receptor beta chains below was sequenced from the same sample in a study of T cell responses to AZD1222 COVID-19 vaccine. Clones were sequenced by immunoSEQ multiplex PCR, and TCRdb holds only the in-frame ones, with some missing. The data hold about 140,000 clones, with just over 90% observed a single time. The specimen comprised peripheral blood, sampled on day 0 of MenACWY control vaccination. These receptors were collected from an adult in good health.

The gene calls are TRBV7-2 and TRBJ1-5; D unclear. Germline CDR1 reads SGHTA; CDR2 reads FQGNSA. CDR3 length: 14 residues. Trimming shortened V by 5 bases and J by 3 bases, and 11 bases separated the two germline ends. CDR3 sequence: CASSLVGNNQPQHF. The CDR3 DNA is TGTGCCAGCAGCCTCGTCGGGAACAATCAGCCCCAGCATTTT.

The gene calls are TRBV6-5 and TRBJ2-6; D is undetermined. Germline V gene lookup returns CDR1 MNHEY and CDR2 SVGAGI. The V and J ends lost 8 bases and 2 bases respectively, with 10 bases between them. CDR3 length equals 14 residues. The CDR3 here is CASAGVPGANVLTF. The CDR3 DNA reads TGTGCCAGCGCTGGGGTACCTGGGGCCAACGTCCTGACTTTC.